The rows below give T cell receptor beta chains drawn from one sample of a study of OX40 agonist ivuxolimab in advanced cancers. Sequencing used immunoSEQ multiplex PCR; TCRdb keeps in-frame clones, though not all of them. The top ten hold about 11% of the sample, which has approximately 20,000 clones, around 89% seen once. The starting material was CD4+ or CD8+ T cells sorted from blood, obtained in a trial of the OX40 agonist ivuxolimab. The receptors derive from an adult with an advanced solid tumor such as melanoma, head and neck, liver or kidney cancer. Each CDR3 is given with its conserved first and last residue. The order of the fields is V gene, clone size, J gene, D gene, CDR3 protein, CDR3 DNA. D genes are given only for firm matches. Not every row has a clone size; where given, it reads once, few, many or a size class.

TRBV2	.	TRBJ2-3	TRBD1	CASSSRDRGSVSTDTQYF	TGTGCCAGCAGTTCCCGGGACAGGGGATCGGTCAGCACAGATACGCAGTATTTT
TRBV30	.	TRBJ2-1	TRBD2	CAWSWGLADYNEQFF	TGTGCCTGGAGCTGGGGACTAGCAGACTACAATGAGCAGTTCTTC
TRBV13	.	TRBJ1-1	.	CASSSETVGEAFF	TGTGCCAGCAGCTCCGAGACAGTCGGTGAAGCTTTCTTT
TRBV27	.	TRBJ2-2	.	CASSLVRGGGELFF	TGTGCCAGCAGTTTAGTCAGGGGTGGCGGGGAGCTGTTTTTT
TRBV4-1	.	TRBJ1-1	.	CASSQIGTPNGAFF	TGCGCCAGCAGCCAAATCGGGACCCCGAACGGAGCTTTCTTT
TRBV18	.	TRBJ1-3	.	CASSPPRPEESTIYF	TGTGCCAGCTCACCACCTCGGCCAGAGGAGTCCACCATATATTTT
TRBV7-9	.	TRBJ2-5	.	CASSLGSEPHETQYF	TGTGCCAGCAGCTTAGGTTCCGAGCCTCATGAGACCCAGTACTTC
TRBV10-2	.	TRBJ2-5	TRBD2	CASSESSLAGAETQYF	TGCGCCAGCAGTGAGTCTTCGCTAGCGGGAGCGGAGACCCAGTACTTC
TRBV11-2	.	TRBJ2-7	.	CASSLGGPLTYEQYF	TGTGCCAGCAGCTTAGGGGGGCCCCTGACCTACGAGCAGTATTTC
TRBV7-9	once	TRBJ2-4	.	CASSLGNIQYF	TGTGCCAGCAGCTTAGGAAACATTCAGTACTTC
TRBV11-2	.	TRBJ2-7	TRBD1	CASSLAGGQGSEQYF	TGTGCCAGCAGCTTAGCGGGGGGACAGGGGAGTGAGCAGTACTTC
TRBV6-1	few	TRBJ2-7	.	CASSDKVMKHEQYF	TGTGCCAGCAGTGATAAAGTGATGAAGCACGAGCAGTACTTC
TRBV6-1	.	TRBJ1-1	TRBD1	CASTRTGDRGQAFF	TGTGCCAGCACGAGGACCGGGGACAGGGGACAAGCTTTCTTT
TRBV11-2	.	TRBJ2-7	TRBD1	CASRYTGGPYEQYF	TGTGCCAGCAGGTATACAGGGGGCCCCTACGAGCAGTACTTC
TRBV7-6	.	TRBJ2-1	TRBD2	CASSSKAGTTRNNEQFF	TGTGCCAGCAGCTCGAAAGCTGGGACTACCAGGAACAATGAGCAGTTCTTC
TRBV4-1	.	TRBJ2-7	.	CASSQAGSRPTYEQYF	TGCGCCAGCAGCCAAGCCGGTAGCAGGCCTACCTACGAGCAGTACTTC
TRBV21-1	once	TRBJ1-5	.	CASSPMGGRGRNQPQHF	TGTGCCAGCAGCCCAATGGGGGGGAGAGGGCGCAATCAGCCCCAGCATTTT
TRBV13	once	TRBJ2-5	.	CASSRYTRTGMETQYF	TGTGCCAGCAGCCGGTACACTAGGACGGGCATGGAGACCCAGTACTTC
TRBV9	.	TRBJ2-7	.	CASSVGGLSEQYF	TGTGCCAGCAGCGTAGGGGGTTTGTCAGAGCAGTACTTC
TRBV5-1	.	TRBJ1-2	.	CASSSGGSGYTF	TGCGCCAGCAGCTCCGGGGGATCGGGCTACACCTTC
TRBV7-6	.	TRBJ1-1	.	CASILGSITGTEAFF	TGTGCCAGCATCCTCGGGTCCATTACGGGGACTGAAGCTTTCTTT
TRBV9	.	TRBJ2-7	TRBD2	CASSSYPRGGRNNEQYF	TGTGCCAGCAGCTCATACCCTAGGGGCGGGAGAAATAACGAGCAGTACTTC
TRBV7-8	.	TRBJ1-2	.	CASSLSRADGYTF	TGTGCCAGCAGCTTATCCAGGGCAGATGGCTACACCTTC
TRBV5-4	.	TRBJ2-1	TRBD1	CASSSRQGPISYNEQFF	TGTGCCAGCAGCTCCCGACAGGGCCCTATCTCCTACAATGAGCAGTTCTTC
TRBV7-7	.	TRBJ2-1	TRBD2	CASSLVRGGDNEQFF	TGTGCCAGCAGCTTAGTACGCGGGGGAGACAATGAGCAGTTCTTC
TRBV5-4	few	TRBJ1-2	.	CASSGQEDNYGYTF	TGTGCCAGCAGCGGCCAGGAAGATAACTATGGCTACACCTTC
TRBV4-1	.	TRBJ1-5	.	CASSPKEDQRFLNQPQHF	TGCGCCAGCAGCCCAAAAGAGGACCAGAGATTTCTCAATCAGCCCCAGCATTTT
TRBV6-1	.	TRBJ1-3	.	CASSRRRSSGNTIYF	TGTGCCAGCAGTCGGCGGCGATCCTCTGGAAACACCATATATTTT
TRBV27	.	TRBJ1-4	.	CASSSPAGRDKLFF	TGTGCCAGCAGTAGTCCGGCAGGTAGAGATAAACTGTTTTTT
TRBV12-5	.	TRBJ2-6	.	CASGLERGAGANVLTF	TGTGCTAGTGGTTTGGAGCGCGGGGCTGGGGCCAACGTCCTGACTTTC
TRBV9	.	TRBJ1-1	.	CASSVVESTEAFF	TGTGCCAGCAGCGTAGTGGAGAGCACTGAAGCTTTCTTT
TRBV27	.	TRBJ2-3	.	CASSLVAGATDTQYF	TGTGCCAGCAGTTTGGTGGCAGGGGCCACAGATACGCAGTATTTT
TRBV7-9	.	TRBJ2-1	.	CASRVYDEQFF	TGTGCCAGCAGGGTTTACGATGAGCAGTTCTTC
TRBV5-1	.	TRBJ1-2	.	CASSLIRGDGYTF	TGCGCCAGCAGCTTGATTAGGGGAGACGGCTACACCTTC
TRBV18	.	TRBJ2-1	.	CASSPRPGGPSSYNEQFF	TGTGCCAGCTCACCGCGCCCTGGGGGGCCGAGCTCCTACAATGAGCAGTTCTTC
TRBV6-1	.	TRBJ2-7	TRBD1	CASSGVKQGTGYEQYF	TGTGCCAGCAGTGGGGTCAAGCAGGGGACAGGCTACGAGCAGTACTTC
TRBV10-3	.	TRBJ1-1	TRBD1	CAISESGQANTEAFF	TGTGCCATCAGTGAGTCAGGACAGGCCAACACTGAAGCTTTCTTT
TRBV5-7	.	TRBJ1-3	TRBD1	CASSLGGDRGRSGNTIYF	TGTGCCAGCAGCTTGGGGGGGGACAGGGGACGCTCTGGAAACACCATATATTTT
TRBV4-1	.	TRBJ2-3	.	CASSQPPVGDTQYF	TGCGCCAGCAGCCAACCACCCGTCGGGGATACGCAGTATTTT
TRBV27	.	TRBJ1-1	TRBD1	CASSPWQGAVNTEAFF	TGTGCCAGCAGTCCTTGGCAGGGGGCTGTGAACACTGAAGCTTTCTTT
TRBV9	.	TRBJ1-2	.	CASRNRDGYTF	TGTGCCAGCCGAAACAGGGATGGCTACACCTTC
TRBV19	.	TRBJ2-1	.	CASSAGTLDEQFF	TGTGCCAGTAGTGCCGGGACTCTGGATGAGCAGTTCTTC
TRBV7-8	.	TRBJ2-7	.	CASSPSRRHYEQYF	TGTGCCAGCAGCCCCTCGAGGCGGCACTACGAGCAGTACTTC
TRBV19	.	TRBJ2-1	.	CASNLAGRNEQFF	TGTGCCAGTAACCTGGCGGGTCGCAATGAGCAGTTCTTC
TRBV10-3	.	TRBJ2-1	.	CAIRGKQGLNYNEQFF	TGTGCCATCAGAGGGAAACAGGGTTTAAACTACAATGAGCAGTTCTTC
TRBV28	.	TRBJ2-1	.	CASSLAYNEQFF	TGTGCCAGCAGTTTGGCTTACAATGAGCAGTTCTTC
TRBV14	.	TRBJ2-3	TRBD1	CASSQDGTGRTDTQYF	TGTGCCAGCAGCCAAGACGGGACAGGCCGCACAGATACGCAGTATTTT
TRBV6-1	.	TRBJ1-6	.	CASSELGAVSPLHF	TGTGCCAGCAGTGAACTCGGGGCTGTTTCACCCCTCCACTTT
TRBV7-8	.	TRBJ2-3	.	CASSPLGRGHAGDTQYF	TGTGCCAGCAGCCCGCTTGGTAGGGGTCACGCCGGGGATACGCAGTATTTT
TRBV4-1	few	TRBJ2-7	.	CASSQGGAASYEQYF	TGCGCCAGCAGCCAAGGGGGGGCCGCCTCCTACGAGCAGTACTTC
TRBV6-6	once	TRBJ2-5	.	CASTHAWGPQETQYF	TGTGCCAGCACCCACGCATGGGGGCCCCAAGAGACCCAGTACTTC
TRBV28	.	TRBJ1-2	.	CASSSPWTDRNGYTF	TGTGCCAGCAGTTCCCCGTGGACGGATCGTAATGGCTACACCTTC
TRBV11-2	.	TRBJ2-7	.	CASSLGGLSEQYF	TGTGCCAGCAGCTTAGGGGGGCTCTCCGAGCAGTACTTC
TRBV6-1	.	TRBJ2-7	.	CASSTRRGEQYF	TGTGCCAGCAGTACCCGCAGGGGCGAGCAGTACTTC
TRBV1	.	TRBJ2-7	.	CTSSQDLGEALISYEQYF	TGCACCAGCAGCCAAGATCTGGGGGAGGCCTTAATTTCTTACGAGCAGTACTTC